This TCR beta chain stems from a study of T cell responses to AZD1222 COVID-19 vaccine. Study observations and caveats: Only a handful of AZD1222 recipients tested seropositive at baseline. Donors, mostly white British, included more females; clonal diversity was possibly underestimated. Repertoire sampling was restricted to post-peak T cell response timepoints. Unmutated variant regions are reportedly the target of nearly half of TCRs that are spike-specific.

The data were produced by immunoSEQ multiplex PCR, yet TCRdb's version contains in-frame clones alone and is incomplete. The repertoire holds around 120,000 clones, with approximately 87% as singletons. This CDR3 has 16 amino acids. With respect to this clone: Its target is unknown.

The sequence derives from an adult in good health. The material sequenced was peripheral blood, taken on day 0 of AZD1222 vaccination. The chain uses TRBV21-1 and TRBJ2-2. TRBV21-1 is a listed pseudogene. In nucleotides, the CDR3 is TGTGCCAGCAGCAAAGATCTAACATCGAACACCGGGGAGCTGTTTTTT. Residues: CASSKDLTSNTGELFF.